Presented here are 4 T cell receptor beta chains from one specimen sequenced in a study of T cells in Graves' hyperthyroidism and ophthalmopathy. The TCR beta CDR3 regions underwent amplification using RNA transcripts as the source. In the first-round RT-PCR of the TCR CDR3, the HTBI primer set was used. From the multiplex PCR reads, TCRdb called clonotypes with MiXCR, one entry per CDR3 protein. The table has 700,000 or so distinct CDR3 sequences, about 16% seen once. Input material: blood. These receptors were collected from a man younger than 35 with Graves' hyperthyroidism.

Many counts were recorded for this clonotype. V usage is TRBV20-1 and J usage is TRBJ2-3; D gene unclear. The length of the CDR3 is 13 residues. Per the germline V gene, CDR1 is DFQATT and CDR2 is SNEGSKA (reference sequence). Trimming cost V 6 bases and J 1 base, with 11 bases left between them. In nucleotides, the CDR3 is TGCAGTGCGCCTGCCCTTGGCACAGATACGCAGTATTTT. It translates to CSAPALGTDTQYF.

This clonotype has a count of ten or more. CDR3 nucleotides: TGTGCCAGCTCAGCCCTGACAGTAGATACGCAGTATTTT. Translation gives CASSALTVDTQYF. This chain uses TRBV18 with TRBJ2-3, with TRBD1 as a possible D gene (5 bases). Trimming shortened V by 5 bases and J by 5 bases, and 11 bases separated the two germline ends. Germline V CDR1 and CDR2: KGHSH, LQKENI. The CDR3 covers 13 residues.

This rearrangement joins TRBV19 to TRBJ2-1, with 11 positions matching TRBD2. Trimming removed 5 bases from V and 7 bases from J; junction bases left unmatched: 4. Germline V gives CDR1 LNHDA, CDR2 SQIVND (reference sequence). The CDR3 consists of 14 residues. In DNA form, the CDR3 reads TGTGCCAGTAGTGCCATAGCGGGAGGGAATGAGCAGTTCTTC. Translated: CASSAIAGGNEQFF.

The table lists this clonotype with many counts. J is TRBJ2-5 and V is TRBV28; 7 bases fit TRBD2. The CDR3 sequence is 16 residues long. Per germline, CDR1 MDHEN and CDR2 SYDVKM. J was trimmed by 5 bases and V by 4 bases; bases with no gene match: 13. The CDR3 DNA follows: TGTGCCAGCAGTTCGCCAGGCGGGAGAGGTTTGGAGACCCAGTACTTC. Its translation: CASSSPGGRGLETQYF.